This passage covers 28 T cell receptor beta chains from one sample sequenced in a study of blood T cell repertoires in COVID-19. TCRdb's copy holds only in-frame clones and misses some; the assay was immunoSEQ multiplex PCR. The sample holds about 59,000 clones, almost 80% seen once. Sequenced material: peripheral blood. Receptor source: a man older than 75 with acute or convalescent COVID-19.

V is TRBV6-6 and J is TRBJ1-1; 8 bases are shared with TRBD1. Germline V gene sequence: CDR1 MNHNY, CDR2 SVGAGI (reference sequence). The CDR3 is 13 amino acids. Unmatched junction bases numbered 4, after V lost 6 bases and J lost 4 bases. The chain's CDR3 is CASRSGQGTEAFF. The CDR3 nucleotides are TGTGCCAGCAGATCCGGACAGGGCACTGAAGCTTTCTTT.

V and J are TRBV27 and TRBJ1-3, with D uncertain. CDR3 length: 14 residues. The V gene lost 6 bases and the J gene lost 3 bases, with 12 bases spanning the gap. Germline CDR1 and CDR2: MNHEY and SMNVEV (reference sequence). The CDR3 coding sequence is TGTGCCAGCAGCAGGACCGGAGGTGGAAACACCATATATTTT. Encoded protein: CASSRTGGGNTIYF.

The genes are TRBV18 and TRBJ2-1; maybe TRBD1 (6 bases). CDR1 and CDR2 from the germline V gene are KGHSH and LQKENI. The CDR3 has 15 amino acids. Trimming removed 2 bases from V and 4 bases from J, with 12 bases in between. The CDR3 DNA follows: TGTGCCAGCTCACCAAACCAGGGGCAATACAATGAGCAGTTCTTC. This codes for CASSPNQGQYNEQFF. The full variable domain, completed using reference TRBV18 and TRBJ2-1, is NAGVMQNPRHLVRRRGQEARLRCSPMKGHSHVYWYRQLPEEGLKFMVYLQKENIIDESGMPKERFSAEFPKEGPSILRIQQVVRGDSAAYFCASSPNQGQYNEQFFGPGTRLTVL.

The gene calls are TRBV7-9 and TRBJ2-1; D is undetermined. Germline CDR1 and CDR2: SEHNR and FQNEAQ (reference sequence). The CDR3 runs 14 residues. Trimming shortened V by 1 base and J by 2 bases, and 6 bases separated the two germline ends. The CDR3 is CASSLGLAYNEQFF. CDR3 nucleotides: TGTGCCAGCAGCTTAGGTTTAGCCTACAATGAGCAGTTCTTC.

The V call is TRBV5-8, the J call TRBJ2-3; no clear D gene. V was clipped by 0 bases and J by 0 bases, with 5 bases between them. The germline gives CDR1 SGHTS, CDR2 YDEGEE. CDR3 size: 14 residues. In nucleotides, the CDR3 is TGTGCCAGCAGCTTGGTTGGCAGCACAGATACGCAGTATTTT. Translating gives CASSLVGSTDTQYF.

V is TRBV5-4 and J is TRBJ1-5; TRBD1 agrees at 9 bases. Germline trimming cut 0 bases from V and 1 base from J; bases unmatched to any gene: 2. From germline, CDR1 is SGHNT and CDR2 YYREEE (reference sequence). The CDR3 contains 16 residues. The CDR3 DNA reads as TGTGCCAGCAGCTTGGGAGGGACAGGGAGCAATCAGCCCCAGCATTTT. This codes for CASSLGGTGSNQPQHF.

The chain couples TRBV10-2 to TRBJ1-5; perhaps TRBD1 as D (6 bases). Germline CDR1 is WSHSY and CDR2 is SAAADI. This CDR3 spans 15 amino acids. V lost 0 bases to trimming and J lost 6 bases, with 12 bases between them. For the CDR3, the DNA is TGCGCCAGCAGTGAGTCGGGTACAGGGATTCAGCCCCAGCATTTT. Its translation is CASSESGTGIQPQHF.

The count of this clone is one. This chain uses TRBV12-3 or TRBV12-4 with TRBJ2-1; D is possibly TRBD2 (5 bases). The CDR3 is made up of 13 amino acids. The V end lost 5 bases, the J end lost 9 bases, and 14 bases lay between the germline ends. CDR3 DNA: TGTGCCAGCAGTCCGACTGCTGCGGGTGAGCAGTTCTTC. It specifies CASSPTAAGEQFF.

The gene calls are TRBV5-6 and TRBJ1-2, with TRBD1 matching over 7 bases. The germline CDR1 and CDR2 sequences are SGHDT and YYEEEE. The CDR3 runs to 13 residues. V shed 3 bases and J 6 bases; nucleotides not matched to a gene: 5. In nucleotides, the CDR3 is TGTGCCAGCAGCTCAACAGACAGGGATGGCTACACCTTC. Translated: CASSSTDRDGYTF.

V usage is TRBV28 and J usage is TRBJ1-1; 7 bases align to TRBD1. The trim removed 10 bases at V and 4 bases at J, leaving 12 bases unmatched. The CDR3 length is 14 residues. CDR1 MDHEN and CDR2 SYDVKM come from the germline V gene. The CDR3 sequence is CATLKGGTPTEAFF. The CDR3 DNA reads TGTGCCACCCTGAAAGGGGGCACCCCCACTGAAGCTTTCTTT.

The J gene is TRBJ2-7, the V gene TRBV12-3 or TRBV12-4; 8 nucleotides agree with TRBD1. The CDR3 extends over 13 amino acids. V was clipped by 6 bases and J by 6 bases; unmatched bases: 7. CDR3 bases: TGTGCCAGCAGCCTGGACAGGGCGAGCGAGCAGTACTTC. Protein product: CASSLDRASEQYF.

The DNA for the CDR3 is TGCGCCAGCAGTCAATCGACAGGGGTTGCTGGAAACACCATATATTTT. It is translated as CASSQSTGVAGNTIYF. This chain uses TRBV23-1 with TRBJ1-3, with 8 bases fitting TRBD1. TRBV23-1 is filed as an ORF, its function uncertain. After removal of 0 bases from V and 2 bases from J, the junction contained 3 bases not matched to a gene. This CDR3 has 16 residues.

This clone appeared a single time. J is TRBJ2-6 and V is TRBV19; D is unclear. Germline values: CDR1 LNHDA, CDR2 SQIVND (reference sequence). This CDR3 region has 15 residues. V was clipped by 1 base and J by 4 bases, with 8 bases between them. CDR3 nucleotide sequence: TGTGCCAGTAGTATAGGAAGAGCAGGGGCCAACGTCCTGACTTTC. Translating it yields CASSIGRAGANVLTF.

This chain links TRBV29-1 with TRBJ1-1; a possible D gene is TRBD1 (6 bases). Trimming removed 6 bases from V and 4 bases from J, with 18 bases in between. Germline values: CDR1 SQVTM, CDR2 ANQGSEA. CDR3 length equals 14 residues. The CDR3 here is CSVRGGGAGTEAFF. The CDR3 region has the DNA TGCAGCGTCCGTGGGGGGGGCGCGGGCACTGAAGCTTTCTTT.

Here the CDR3 DNA reads TGTGCCAGCTCGTCCTGGGGGACAGGGGGCGCAGACTATGGCTACACCTTC. Translation gives CASSSWGTGGADYGYTF. The V gene is TRBV3-1 (or the pseudogene TRBV3-2), the J gene TRBJ1-2; 12 nucleotides line up with TRBD1. The J segment lost 3 bases and the V segment lost 8 bases, leaving 13 bases of the junction unmatched. The CDR3 loop spans 17 amino acids. Looked up from germline, CDR1 is LGHDT and CDR2 is YNNKEL (reference sequence).

This sequence joins TRBV7-9 and TRBJ2-3, with D possibly being TRBD1 (6 bases). The CDR3 is 15 residues long. Deletions cut 3 bases from V and 4 bases from J, with 14 bases between. Germline CDR1 reads SEHNR; CDR2 reads FQNEAQ (reference sequence). The DNA for the CDR3 is TGTGCCAGCAGCTTCGGACAGATGAGCGCAGATACGCAGTATTTT. It yields the protein CASSFGQMSADTQYF.

The chain employs TRBV3-1 (or the pseudogene TRBV3-2) and TRBJ2-1; tentative D call: TRBD2 (6 bases). The V and J ends lost 3 bases and 9 bases respectively, with 6 bases between them. CDR1 is LGHDT and CDR2 is YNNKEL in the germline V gene (reference sequence). CDR3 length: 11 residues. The CDR3: CASSQEGEQFF. In nucleotides, the CDR3 is TGTGCCAGCAGCCAGGAGGGTGAGCAGTTCTTC.

The rearrangement uses TRBV27 and TRBJ1-2; D might be TRBD1 (5 bases). This CDR3 has 19 residues. Deletions cut 5 bases from V and 1 base from J, with 26 bases between. Germline loops: CDR1 MNHEY, CDR2 SMNVEV (reference sequence). CDR3 coding DNA: TGTGCCAGCAGTCGCGGGGCAAACTCACCCCCCCCAATTAACTATGGCTACACCTTC. Translated, it gives CASSRGANSPPPINYGYTF.

The chain couples TRBV6-5 to TRBJ1-2, with 8 bases matching TRBD1. The CDR3 covers 14 residues. Germline CDR1 MNHEY, CDR2 SVGAGI. The V gene end was trimmed by 4 bases and the J gene end by 5 bases; junction bases not matched to a gene: 6. CDR3 loop: CASSLGQGRYGYTF. CDR3 nucleotide sequence: TGTGCCAGCAGTTTAGGACAGGGACGATATGGCTACACCTTC.

This clone was detected only once. The chain recombines TRBV19 with TRBJ2-3; D unresolved. Germline V lookup: CDR1 LNHDA, CDR2 SQIVND (reference sequence). This CDR3 comprises 13 residues. V was pared by 4 bases and J by 0 bases, with 5 bases between. The CDR3, as DNA: TGTGCCAGTAGTACAGTTAGCACAGATACGCAGTATTTT. The encoded protein is CASSTVSTDTQYF.

This rearrangement joins TRBV5-8 to TRBJ2-7, with 14 bases fitting TRBD2. V trimming: 0 bases; J trimming: 1 base; junction bases outside the gene matches: 6. Germline V lookup: CDR1 SGHTS, CDR2 YDEGEE. The CDR3 runs 18 residues. The CDR3 is CASSLGTSGRSGSYEQYF. Here the CDR3 DNA reads TGTGCCAGCAGCTTGGGGACTAGCGGGAGGTCCGGGTCCTACGAGCAGTACTTC.

The chain links TRBV30 to TRBJ2-7; 9 bases fit TRBD1. V lost 1 base, J lost 5 bases, and 6 bases stayed unmatched. From germline, CDR1 is GTSNPN and CDR2 SVGIG (reference sequence). The CDR3 has 14 amino acids. Written as DNA, the CDR3 is TGTGCCTGGAGTGGGGGGACAGGGCCCAACGAGCAGTACTTC. This translates into CAWSGGTGPNEQYF.

The chain links TRBV9 to TRBJ2-5, with 8 positions matching TRBD1. This CDR3 spans 16 amino acids. Germline V gives CDR1 SGDLS, CDR2 YYNGEE. The V segment lost 0 bases and the J segment 4 bases; nucleotides outside the gene matches: 8. The CDR3 DNA follows: TGTGCCAGCAGCGTAGGAGTAGGACAGGGCCCAGAGACCCAGTACTTC. This translates into CASSVGVGQGPETQYF.

The rearrangement links TRBV7-6 to TRBJ1-1; D uncertain. This CDR3 comprises 13 residues. Trimming shortened V by 6 bases and J by 3 bases, and 11 bases separated the two germline ends. CDR1 is SGHVS and CDR2 is FNYEAQ in the germline V gene. The CDR3 DNA reads TGTGCCAGCAGGGAGGCGGGTGACACTGAAGCTTTCTTT. This gives the protein CASREAGDTEAFF.

J is TRBJ1-6 and V is TRBV30, with 9 bases lining up with TRBD1. Germline V lookup: CDR1 GTSNPN, CDR2 SVGIG (reference sequence). The trim removed 2 bases at V and 7 bases at J, leaving 3 bases unmatched. The CDR3 is 14 residues long. In DNA form, the CDR3 reads TGTGCCTGGAGTCCCGGGACAGGGAATTCACCCCTCCACTTT. Protein sequence: CAWSPGTGNSPLHF. The entire variable domain, with the rest obtained from reference TRBV30 and TRBJ1-6, is as follows: SQTIHQWPATLVQPVGSPLSLECTVEGTSNPNLYWYRQAAGRGLQLLFYSVGIGQISSEVPQNLSASRPQDRQFILSSKKLLLSDSGFYLCAWSPGTGNSPLHFGNGTRLTVT.

This chain joins TRBV3-1 (or the pseudogene TRBV3-2) and TRBJ1-2; TRBD1 might be the D (6 bases). The V gene lost 0 bases and the J gene lost 7 bases, with 15 bases spanning the gap. The CDR3 length is 15 residues. Germline V gene sequence: CDR1 LGHDT, CDR2 YNNKEL (reference sequence). CDR3: CASSQEGHPLAGYTF. The CDR3 nucleotides are TGTGCCAGCAGCCAAGAGGGACACCCGCTCGCTGGCTACACCTTC.

CDR3 sequence reads: CASSQEPSLGLYEQYF. CDR3 DNA: TGCGCCAGCAGCCAAGAGCCCTCGCTGGGGCTCTACGAGCAGTACTTC. The chain combines TRBV4-1 with TRBJ2-7; tentative D call: TRBD1 (5 bases). Trimming took 0 bases from V and 3 from J, leaving 15 bases between them. CDR1 is MGHRA, CDR2 YSYEKL, per germline. This CDR3 region has 16 residues.

The rearrangement uses TRBV6-6 and TRBJ2-5; TRBD1 matches 9 bases. The CDR3 is 16 amino acids. CDR1 is MNHNY, CDR2 SVGAGI, per germline (reference sequence). The V gene end was trimmed by 2 bases and the J gene end by 5 bases; junction bases not matched to a gene: 9. CDR3 coding DNA: TGTGCCAGCAGTTACGCACAGGGGGCCTCCTCCGAGACCCAGTACTTC. Translated: CASSYAQGASSETQYF.